These 21 T cell receptor beta chains came from one sample sequenced in a study of tumor-infiltrating lymphocytes in primary liver carcinoma. TCR beta cDNA was reverse-transcribed from approximately 0.45 ug of total RNA. The reaction used a constant-region primer and ProtoScript II reverse transcriptase. The TCR beta library was amplified through three nested multiplex PCR rounds in a modified ARM-PCR procedure. Two initial PCR rounds of about 10 cycles each paired TRBV1-TRBV30 forward primers with a C-beta reverse primer. One entry per CDR3 protein results from TCRdb running MiXCR on the multiplex PCR reads. The sample has 250,000 to 400,000 distinct CDR3 sequences; 50% to 70% are singletons. The authors took blood RNA from unsorted whole blood and also extracted germline DNA. Sequences were obtained from peripheral blood. The receptors were gathered from a man in his forties with primary liver carcinoma and hepatitis B virus infection.

On this clonotype itself: A much bigger clone sits one base away, suggesting this may be a read error. V usage is TRBV5-4 and J usage is TRBJ2-6; D remains ambiguous. CDR1 is SGHNT, CDR2 YYREEE, per germline (reference sequence). The V and J ends lost 0 bases and 0 bases respectively, with 16 bases between them. The CDR3 length is 19 residues. This chain's CDR3 is CASSLGTPRIHSGANVLTF. The DNA for the CDR3 is TGTGCCAGCAGCTTGGGTACTCCTAGGATCCACTCTGGGGCCAACGTCCTGACTTTC.

This clonotype has only a few counts. Being one base from a much bigger clone, this may be a read error. The genes are TRBV6-2 or TRBV6-3 and TRBJ2-1, with TRBD2 as a possible D gene (5 bases). Germline V lookup: CDR1 MNHEY, CDR2 SVGEGT. The CDR3 is 13 residues long. CDR3 sequence reads: CASRPTSFNEQLF. The CDR3 region has the DNA TGTGCCAGCAGACCTACTAGTTTTAATGAGCAGCTCTTC.

This clonotype was recorded at least ten times. The gene calls are TRBV6-6 and TRBJ1-2; TRBD1 might be the D (6 bases). The CDR3 has 12 residues. CDR1 is MNHNY and CDR2 is SVGAGI in the germline V gene (reference sequence). V was pared by 6 bases and J by 2 bases, with 7 bases between. Here the CDR3 DNA reads TGTGCCAGCAGCGGACAGAACTATGGCTACACCTTC. Translating it yields CASSGQNYGYTF.

This clonotype was counted only a few times. The CDR3: CAISDRTEISYEQYF. The CDR3 region has the DNA TGTGCCATCAGTGATCGGACAGAGATCTCCTACGAGCAGTACTTC. This chain connects TRBV10-3 to TRBJ2-7; D is perhaps TRBD1 (6 bases). V shed 3 bases and J shed 0 bases, with 12 bases lying between them. Looked up from germline, CDR1 is ENHRY and CDR2 is SYGVKD. The CDR3 loop spans 15 amino acids.

A note on this clonotype: This clone may be a read error of a much larger clone one base away. The chain combines TRBV6-2 or TRBV6-3 with TRBJ2-1, with D unclear. The length of the CDR3 is 14 residues. Germline values: CDR1 MNHEY, CDR2 SVGEGT. The CDR3 nucleotides read TGTGCCAGCATTTACCGAAAGGTTCCCACAGAGCAGTTCTTC. Encoded protein: CASIYRKVPTEQFF.

This clonotype was recorded at least ten times. The CDR3 DNA is TGCGCCAGCGGGGATCTGGACGGTCCGGGCACCGGGGAGCTGTTTTTT. Encoded protein: CASGDLDGPGTGELFF. The chain joins TRBV4-3 to TRBJ2-2; D not certain. CDR1 is LGHNA, CDR2 YSLEER, per germline. The CDR3 is 16 amino acids. Trimming took off 8 bases at V and 4 bases at J, with 20 bases between the two ends.

Details on this clonotype: A read error is likely, as this CDR3 ends without the conserved phenylalanine or tryptophan. The chain joins TRBV24-1 to TRBJ2-1, with a weak D call TRBD1 (6 bases). The CDR3 has 15 residues. V was pared by 4 bases and J by 7 bases, with 16 bases between. In germline, CDR1 is KGHDR, CDR2 SFDVKD. The CDR3 sequence: CATSDPVQGWNEQFL. For the CDR3, the DNA is TGTGCCACCAGTGACCCCGTTCAGGGGTGGAATGAGCAGTTCCTC.

As for this clonotype: It is likely a read error: a sequence one base away is far more abundant. The CDR3, as DNA: TGTGCCAGCTGTCATCAAGAGACCCAGTACTTC. Its translation: CASCHQETQYF. This chain links TRBV6-5 with TRBJ2-5, with D unclear. This CDR3 has 11 residues. Trimming removed 8 bases from V and 2 bases from J, with 6 bases in between. CDR1 and CDR2 (germline): MNHEY, SVGAGI.

On this clonotype itself: Compared with germline, one end of the junction differs, possibly owing to a read error. CDR3 DNA sequence: TGTGCCAGCAGTTCCCCCTCGGGGGCGGGAGGGTTCTACAATGAGCAGTCCTTC. This translates into CASSSPSGAGGFYNEQSF. The chain joins TRBV28 to TRBJ2-1; 9 bases map to TRBD2. From germline, CDR1 is MDHEN and CDR2 SYDVKM. The CDR3 contains 18 residues.

This clonotype was recorded a few times. The chain employs TRBV7-9 and TRBJ2-3, with TRBD2 matching over 9 bases. V lost 7 bases, J lost 2 bases, and 7 bases stayed unmatched. This CDR3 comprises 15 residues. Looked up from germline, CDR1 is SEHNR and CDR2 is FQNEAQ (reference sequence). The CDR3 DNA reads as TGTGCCAGCACCAAAGGGACTAGCTACACAGATACGCAGTATTTT. As protein: CASTKGTSYTDTQYF.

This clonotype was seen a handful of times. The V and J genes are TRBV6-1 and TRBJ1-1, with unresolved D. CDR3 size: 13 residues. Germline assignment: CDR1 MNHNS and CDR2 SASEGT. V lost 4 bases, J lost 1 base, and 7 bases lay in between. The CDR3 loop reads CASSVETNTEAFF. The CDR3 DNA follows: TGTGCCAGCAGTGTAGAGACGAACACTGAAGCTTTCTTT.

The count of this clonotype is one. CDR3: CASSEVGTGLDTDTQYF. Written as DNA, the CDR3 is TGCGCCAGCAGTGAGGTGGGGACAGGGTTGGACACAGATACGCAGTATTTT. V gene TRBV10-1 combines with J gene TRBJ2-3, with 9 positions matching TRBD1. V was pared by 2 bases and J by 2 bases, with 8 bases of the junction left unmatched. Germline V lookup: CDR1 WNHNN, CDR2 SYGVQD (reference sequence). The CDR3 loop spans 17 amino acids.

In this sample, this clonotype turned up a few times. The chain combines TRBV6-2 or TRBV6-3 with TRBJ2-3; D call uncertain. This CDR3 has 13 residues. Trimming removed 2 bases from V and 0 bases from J, with 3 bases in between. Per germline, CDR1 MNHEY and CDR2 SVGEGT. The CDR3: CASSYGSTDTQYF. The CDR3 DNA sequence: TGTGCCAGCAGTTACGGGAGCACAGATACGCAGTATTTT.

To note about this clonotype: Its ends do not fully match the called genes, so a read error is possible. V usage is TRBV11-1 and J usage is TRBJ2-3, with D possibly called TRBD1 or TRBD2 (5 bases each). The length of the CDR3 is 13 residues. CDR1 is SGHAT and CDR2 is FQDESV in the germline V gene (reference sequence). CDR3 DNA: TGTACCAGCAGCTTAGCGCCTGACAGTACGCAGTACTTT. Protein: CTSSLAPDSTQYF.

This clonotype was counted at least ten times. V is TRBV29-1 and J is TRBJ1-1, with a weak D call TRBD1 (5 bases). The V gene's germline CDR1 is SQVTM and CDR2 ANQGSEA. V gave up 7 bases and J gave up 5 bases, with 17 bases separating them. This CDR3 spans 13 amino acids. The CDR3 coding sequence is TGCAGCGCTCCGGTCGAGGGGAGGACTGAAGCTTTCTTT. Translating gives CSAPVEGRTEAFF.

This clonotype appeared a single time. A read error may be the cause here, since a much bigger clone is one base away. V gene TRBV5-1 combines with J gene TRBJ2-7, with TRBD2 identical over 9 bases. CDR1 is SGHRS and CDR2 is YFSETQ in the germline V gene. The CDR3 contains 15 residues. Written as DNA, the CDR3 is TGCGCCAGCGGCTTTAGCGGGAGCCCCAACTACGAGCAGTACTTC. This sequence encodes CASGFSGSPNYEQYF. Complete variable domain (other parts from reference TRBV5-1 and TRBJ2-7): KAGVTQTPRYLIKTRGQQVTLSCSPISGHRSVSWYQQTPGQGLQFLFEYFSETQRNKGNFPGRFSGRQFSNSRSEMNVSTLELGDSALYLCASGFSGSPNYEQYFGPGTRLTVT.

This chain uses TRBV7-6 with TRBJ2-7, with 9 bases that match TRBD2. Per the germline V gene, CDR1 is SGHVS and CDR2 is FNYEAQ. Trimming at V came to 1 base and at J to 10 bases, leaving 11 bases not matched to a gene. The length of the CDR3 is 15 residues. This CDR3 reads CASSLGVAGVAEQYF. CDR3 DNA: TGTGCCAGCAGCTTAGGGGTAGCGGGAGTGGCCGAACAGTACTTC.

Remarks on this clonotype: One junction end does not reproduce the germline sequence, and a read error may be involved. The chain recombines TRBV11-2 with TRBJ2-7, with a weak D call TRBD2 (6 bases). The germline gives CDR1 SGHAT, CDR2 FQNNGV. This CDR3 contains 13 residues. DNA for the CDR3: TGTGCCAGCAGCTTCGGAGGGGCTAGCGATCAGCACTTC. Its translation is CASSFGGASDQHF. Together with reference TRBV11-2 and TRBJ2-7, the CDR3 gives the full variable domain: EAGVAQSPRYKIIEKRQSVAFWCNPISGHATLYWYQQILGQGPKLLIQFQNNGVVDDSQLPKDRFSAERLKGVDSTLKIQPAKLEDSAVYLCASSFGGASDQHFGPGTRLTVT.

Notes on this clonotype: Mismatch with germline at one junction end may stem from a read error. The chain uses TRBV5-1 and TRBJ2-1, with D possibly being TRBD2 (5 bases). The germline CDR1 and CDR2 sequences are SGHRS and YFSETQ. The CDR3 has 13 amino acids. In DNA, the CDR3 is TGCGCCAGCAGGACTGGAGACTACAATGAGGAGTTCTTC. Its protein product is CASRTGDYNEEFF.

As concerns this clonotype: The conserved closing phenylalanine or tryptophan is absent in this CDR3, likely reflecting a read error. The chain employs TRBV5-1 and TRBJ2-2; D is tentatively TRBD1 or TRBD2 (5 bases each). V was trimmed by 3 bases and J by 6 bases, leaving 9 bases between them. The germline V gene encodes CDR1 SGHRS and CDR2 YFSETQ. The CDR3 is 13 residues long. Here the CDR3 reads CASSWDRSGELFS. The DNA of the CDR3 is TGCGCCAGCAGCTGGGACCGTTCCGGGGAGCTGTTTTCT.

About this clonotype itself: At one end the junction does not follow the germline gene, possibly because of a read error. The rearrangement joins TRBV29-1 to TRBJ2-2, with 8 bases aligning to TRBD2. Germline V lookup: CDR1 SQVTM, CDR2 ANQGSEA. This CDR3 contains 13 residues. The CDR3 protein is CSVEDSPSGGLFF. CDR3 coding DNA: TGCAGCGTTGAAGACAGTCCAAGCGGGGGGCTGTTTTTT.